This T cell receptor (beta chain) was obtained from a study of blood T cell repertoires in COVID-19. About the study: Sites in the United States, Italy and Spain provided acute and convalescent COVID-19 samples.

There are 17 residues in the CDR3. Per the germline V gene, CDR1 is LNHNV and CDR2 is YYDKDF (reference sequence). With 4 bases clipped from V and 3 bases from J, the junction kept 10 bases outside the gene matches. Using immunoSEQ multiplex PCR, the repertoire was profiled, and TCRdb retains in-frame clones only, with some absent. The table shows 300,000 to 350,000 clones, with approximately 90% occurring only once. Sequenced sample: peripheral blood. The source of this sequence is a woman aged 60-75 years with COVID-19, enrolled during active disease. The rearrangement uses TRBV15 and TRBJ2-3; 10 bases map to TRBD1. CDR3 DNA: TGTGCCACCAGCAAGGTCGGGACAGGGGTGGGGACAGATACGCAGTATTTT. This translates into CATSKVGTGVGTDTQYF.